These 32 T cell receptor beta chains share one sample of origin, sequenced in a study of Ad26.COV2.S vaccination and SARS-CoV-2 variants. Treatment meaning: approximately 18 received Ad26.COV2.S at low or high dose, single or two shots; 5 received placebo; per-sample allocation not given. After the first vaccine or placebo injection, samples were drawn on day 63. Produced via immunoSEQ multiplex PCR; TCRdb's table is partial and in-frame only. The table has approximately 350,000 clones, about four fifths seen once. The input for sequencing was peripheral blood, taken in a trial of Ad26.COV2.S vaccine versus placebo. These receptors originate from a person aged 18-65 years who received the Ad26.COV2.S COVID-19 vaccine or a placebo.

The chain carries TRBV11-2 and TRBJ1-2; tentative D call: TRBD1 (5 bases). Deletions cut 1 base from V and 4 bases from J, with 16 bases between. The CDR3 covers 16 residues. Per the germline V gene, CDR1 is SGHAT and CDR2 is FQNNGV. For the CDR3, the DNA is TGTGCCAGCAGCTTAGGGTCGGGGGGAGGGAGCTATGGCTACACCTTC. Its translation is CASSLGSGGGSYGYTF. Looking up the rest from reference TRBV11-2 and TRBJ1-2 gives the full variable domain: EAGVAQSPRYKIIEKRQSVAFWCNPISGHATLYWYQQILGQGPKLLIQFQNNGVVDDSQLPKDRFSAERLKGVDSTLKIQPAKLEDSAVYLCASSLGSGGGSYGYTFGSGTRLTVV.

The genes are TRBV7-2 and TRBJ1-2; D unresolved. Germline loops: CDR1 SGHTA, CDR2 FQGNSA. This CDR3 comprises 13 residues. The germline V and J ends were trimmed by 3 bases and 4 bases, with 9 bases remaining between them. Written as DNA, the CDR3 is TGTGCCAGCAGCTTGAGCCATCTCTATGGCTACACCTTC. It encodes CASSLSHLYGYTF.

The genes are TRBV28 and TRBJ1-1; no firm D call. The CDR3 extends over 14 amino acids. The germline CDR1 and CDR2 sequences are MDHEN and SYDVKM. V gave up 6 bases and J gave up 4 bases, with 15 bases separating them. CDR3 in DNA: TGTGCCAGCAGCCTCCCCTTTCGGGCCACTGAAGCTTTCTTT. Amino acid sequence: CASSLPFRATEAFF.

This clone has more than one count but fewer than ten. The rearrangement joins TRBV7-9 to TRBJ2-7, with D unclear. Germline lookup yields CDR1 SEHNR and CDR2 FQNEAQ (reference sequence). The V and J ends lost 4 bases and 12 bases respectively, with 13 bases between them. The CDR3 contains 11 residues. The CDR3 sequence is CASSSLHAPYF. CDR3 in DNA: TGTGCCAGCAGCTCCTTACACGCCCCGTACTTC.

V is TRBV7-9 and J is TRBJ2-5, with 12 bases lining up with TRBD2. The CDR3 contains 15 residues. From germline, CDR1 is SEHNR and CDR2 FQNEAQ (reference sequence). Trimming at V came to 4 bases and at J to 5 bases, leaving 5 bases not matched to a gene. The CDR3 nucleotides read TGTGCCAGCAGCTCGACTAGCGGGAGTCTTGAGACCCAGTACTTC. It translates to CASSSTSGSLETQYF.

The V call is TRBV5-8, the J call TRBJ2-1; D may be TRBD1 (6 bases). Germline V gene lookup returns CDR1 SGHTS and CDR2 YDEGEE. The CDR3 covers 16 residues. The V end lost 5 bases, the J end lost 6 bases, and 21 bases lay between the germline ends. Written as DNA, the CDR3 is TGTGCCAGCAGTTCGCAGGGGCCCACCTTATTCAATGAGCAGTTCTTC. Translation: CASSSQGPTLFNEQFF. Full variable domain (missing parts from reference TRBV5-8 and TRBJ2-1): EAGVTQSPTHLIKTRGQQATLRCSPISGHTSVYWYQQALGLGLQFLLWYDEGEERNRGNFPPRFSGRQFPNYSSELNVNALELEDSALYLCASSSQGPTLFNEQFFGPGTRLTVL.

This clone was picked up a small number of times. The V gene is TRBV6-6, the J gene TRBJ1-1; D perhaps matches TRBD1 (5 bases). This CDR3 spans 14 amino acids. Germline V gene data show CDR1 as MNHNY and CDR2 as SVGAGI (reference sequence). V was cut by 2 bases and J by 3 bases, with 10 bases left in between. The CDR3 here is CASSYGGLDTEAFF. CDR3 in DNA: TGTGCCAGCAGTTACGGGGGTTTGGACACTGAAGCTTTCTTT.

The chain joins TRBV25-1 to TRBJ2-1; D call uncertain. The CDR3 has 13 amino acids. CDR1 is MGHDK, CDR2 SYGVNS, per germline. The V gene lost 4 bases and the J gene lost 2 bases, with 6 bases spanning the gap. The CDR3 sequence: CASSVSAYNEQFF. In DNA form, the CDR3 reads TGTGCCAGCAGTGTGTCAGCCTACAATGAGCAGTTCTTC.

The V and J genes are TRBV5-1 and TRBJ2-2; D is perhaps TRBD1 (5 bases). Trimming shortened V by 3 bases and J by 7 bases, and 13 bases separated the two germline ends. Germline V gene sequence: CDR1 SGHRS, CDR2 YFSETQ. The CDR3 length is 14 residues. CDR3 DNA: TGCGCCAGCAGCTCCAGGGCAGACCTCGGGGAGCTGTTTTTT. The encoded protein is CASSSRADLGELFF. Combining the CDR3 with reference TRBV5-1 and TRBJ2-2 gives the whole variable domain KAGVTQTPRYLIKTRGQQVTLSCSPISGHRSVSWYQQTPGQGLQFLFEYFSETQRNKGNFPGRFSGRQFSNSRSEMNVSTLELGDSALYLCASSSRADLGELFFGEGSRLTVL.

J is TRBJ2-4 and V is TRBV7-9; 8 nucleotides agree with TRBD2. The CDR3 has 13 residues. Germline CDR1 SEHNR, CDR2 FQNEAQ (reference sequence). The V segment lost 5 bases and the J segment 16 bases; nucleotides outside the gene matches: 13. The CDR3 sequence is CASSISIWREVYF. The CDR3 DNA is TGTGCCAGCAGCATAAGTATCTGGCGGGAGGTTTACTTC.

The rearrangement joins TRBV6-2 or TRBV6-3 to TRBJ1-2; 7 positions match TRBD1. The germline CDR1 and CDR2 sequences are MNHEY and SVGEGT. The CDR3 is 14 residues long. Trimming cost V 5 bases and J 5 bases; bases outside gene matches: 8. The CDR3 reads CASSRSTGRYGYTF. For the CDR3, the DNA is TGTGCCAGCAGTCGATCGACAGGGAGGTATGGCTACACCTTC.

About this clone: Within the sample, other DNA sequences also encode this same CDR3. The chain employs TRBV18 and TRBJ2-7; D unclear. The germline gives CDR1 KGHSH, CDR2 LQKENI. This CDR3 is built from 13 residues. Trimming took 0 bases from V and 3 from J, leaving 6 bases between them. This chain's CDR3 is CASSPPTSYEQYF. The CDR3 DNA reads TGTGCCAGCTCACCACCGACGAGCTACGAGCAGTACTTC. The full variable domain, with the rest looked up from reference TRBV18 and TRBJ2-7, is NAGVMQNPRHLVRRRGQEARLRCSPMKGHSHVYWYRQLPEEGLKFMVYLQKENIIDESGMPKERFSAEFPKEGPSILRIQQVVRGDSAAYFCASSPPTSYEQYFGPGTRLTVT.

The chain combines TRBV11-2 with TRBJ1-6; no firm D call. Per the germline V gene, CDR1 is SGHAT and CDR2 is FQNNGV. CDR3 length: 13 residues. With 6 bases removed from V and 0 bases from J, the gap between germline ends came to 3 bases. The CDR3 sequence is CASRASYNSPLHF. CDR3 DNA: TGTGCCAGCAGGGCCTCCTATAATTCACCCCTCCACTTT.

V is TRBV4-2 and J is TRBJ1-2; D is unclear. This CDR3 spans 13 amino acids. From germline, CDR1 is LGHNA and CDR2 YNFKEQ. Trimming removed 7 bases at V and 2 bases at J, with 11 bases between. CDR3 amino acids: CASTFRTNYGYTF. Written as DNA, the CDR3 is TGTGCCAGCACCTTCAGAACCAACTATGGCTACACCTTC.

This chain uses TRBV6-5 with TRBJ2-1; D is undetermined. V shed 4 bases and J shed 5 bases, with 3 bases lying between them. CDR1 is MNHEY and CDR2 is SVGAGI in the germline V gene. The CDR3 sequence is 11 residues long. The CDR3 nucleotides read TGTGCCAGCAGTTCCCACAATGAGCAGTTCTTC. Protein sequence: CASSSHNEQFF.

The gene calls are TRBV5-6 and TRBJ1-6, with a tentative D call TRBD1 (5 bases). CDR3 length: 9 residues. Per the germline V gene, CDR1 is SGHDT and CDR2 is YYEEEE. Trimming cost V 4 bases and J 18 bases, with 8 bases left between them. CDR3 residues: CASSPTGHF. CDR3 sequence (DNA): TGTGCCAGCAGCCCAACAGGCCACTTT.

V is TRBV11-3 and J is TRBJ2-5; D not resolved. The V end lost 7 bases, the J end lost 5 bases, and 14 bases lay between the germline ends. CDR3 length: 13 residues. Germline CDR1 is SGHNT and CDR2 is YENEEA. The CDR3, as DNA: TGTGCCAGCACCTCCAAAAGGGTCGAGACCCAGTACTTC. It is translated as CASTSKRVETQYF.

V gene TRBV19 combines with J gene TRBJ1-4; D remains ambiguous. Germline values: CDR1 LNHDA, CDR2 SQIVND (reference sequence). Trimming cost V 5 bases and J 5 bases, with 12 bases left between them. The CDR3 has 14 amino acids. The CDR3 DNA reads TGTGCCAGTAGTCGACGGACGGGGAATGAAAAACTGTTTTTT. The encoded protein is CASSRRTGNEKLFF.

This chain uses TRBV19 with TRBJ1-3; D perhaps matches TRBD1 (6 bases). Germline CDR1 is LNHDA and CDR2 is SQIVND (reference sequence). V lost 6 bases, J lost 8 bases, and 17 bases lay in between. This CDR3 spans 14 amino acids. This chain's CDR3 is CASSEGGGAYTIYF. CDR3 coding DNA: TGTGCCAGTAGCGAAGGAGGGGGGGCCTACACCATATATTTT.

The chain links TRBV5-1 to TRBJ1-2; D is unclear. CDR3 size: 13 residues. V lost 0 bases and J lost 3, with 6 bases in between. Germline assignment: CDR1 SGHRS and CDR2 YFSETQ. CDR3 loop: CASSLGADYGYTF. Here the CDR3 DNA reads TGCGCCAGCAGCTTGGGGGCTGACTATGGCTACACCTTC.

The chain is built from TRBV11-2 and TRBJ1-5; D ambiguous. The CDR3 totals 13 residues. Trimming removed 2 bases from V and 7 bases from J, with 9 bases in between. Germline V gives CDR1 SGHAT, CDR2 FQNNGV. CDR3 nucleotides: TGTGCCAGCAGCTTATCCGTGGCCCAGCCCCAGCATTTT. Its translation is CASSLSVAQPQHF.

V usage is TRBV4-1 and J usage is TRBJ1-6; D gene ambiguous. This CDR3 is built from 17 residues. Trimming cost V 0 bases and J 2 bases, with 11 bases left between them. The germline gives CDR1 MGHRA, CDR2 YSYEKL. In DNA form, the CDR3 reads TGCGCCAGCAGCCAAGAAGGGTTCATAACCTATAATTCACCCCTCCACTTT. Translation: CASSQEGFITYNSPLHF.

The chain couples TRBV5-4 to TRBJ2-7; 9 nucleotides agree with TRBD2. CDR3 length: 20 amino acids. Per germline, CDR1 SGHNT and CDR2 YYREEE (reference sequence). Trimming removed 3 bases from V and 2 bases from J; junction bases left unmatched: 21. The CDR3 is CASSSSYGRASGTLAYEQYF. CDR3 DNA sequence: TGTGCCAGCAGCTCTTCCTATGGCCGCGCTAGCGGGACACTGGCCTACGAGCAGTACTTC.

This chain connects TRBV28 to TRBJ1-5; D is uncertain. The CDR3 is 13 residues long. The V gene lost 6 bases and the J gene lost 5 bases, with 11 bases spanning the gap. Germline V CDR1 and CDR2: MDHEN, SYDVKM. The CDR3 here is CASSIRADQPQHF. The CDR3 region has the DNA TGTGCCAGCAGCATTAGGGCAGATCAGCCCCAGCATTTT.

The chain links TRBV21-1 to TRBJ2-2. TRBV21-1 is a pseudogene. CDR3 length: 14 residues. The CDR3 region is CASSKEKRAGELFF. The DNA of the CDR3 is TGTGCCAGCAGCAAAGAGAAAAGGGCCGGGGAGCTGTTTTTT.

This clone was observed a single time. The chain uses TRBV7-9 and TRBJ2-2; 8 bases match TRBD2. Trimming took 11 bases from V and 6 from J; bases not matched to a gene: 11. Germline lookup yields CDR1 SEHNR and CDR2 FQNEAQ (reference sequence). This CDR3 is 14 amino acids long. The CDR3, as DNA: TGTGCCTCCTCCCCGGGACTAGGTCCCGGGGAGCTGTTTTTT. This sequence encodes CASSPGLGPGELFF.

The chain couples TRBV3-1 (or the pseudogene TRBV3-2) to TRBJ1-2; D is undetermined. The V end lost 1 base, the J end lost 5 bases, and 11 bases lay between the germline ends. This CDR3 has 14 residues. Germline-derived CDR1 and CDR2 are LGHDT and YNNKEL (reference sequence). CDR3 in DNA: TGTGCCAGCAGCCAAGGGGTGGGATCGTATGGCTACACCTTC. Its translation is CASSQGVGSYGYTF.

The chain joins TRBV7-9 to TRBJ2-7; D is undetermined. Trimming left V 1 base short and J 9 bases short, with 16 bases between. The germline V gene has CDR1 SEHNR and CDR2 FQNEAQ (reference sequence). There are 14 residues in the CDR3. The CDR3 reads CASSLDSLDPAQYF. The DNA of the CDR3 is TGTGCCAGCAGCTTAGATAGTTTGGATCCGGCGCAGTACTTC.

This chain connects TRBV28 to TRBJ1-2; TRBD1 matches 8 bases. The length of the CDR3 is 15 residues. With 5 bases clipped from V and 0 bases from J, the junction kept 5 bases outside the gene matches. Germline V lookup: CDR1 MDHEN, CDR2 SYDVKM. The CDR3 DNA sequence: TGTGCCAGCAGTGTGGGACAGGCTTCTAACTATGGCTACACCTTC. Amino acid sequence: CASSVGQASNYGYTF.

The chain has TRBV6-2 or TRBV6-3 and TRBJ1-1, with TRBD1 as a possible D gene (6 bases). V was pared by 2 bases and J by 6 bases, with 16 bases between. The CDR3 contains 15 residues. Looked up from germline, CDR1 is MNHEY and CDR2 is SVGEGT. The CDR3 reads CASSYGRQGLSEAFF. DNA for the CDR3: TGTGCCAGCAGTTACGGGCGGCAGGGGTTGTCTGAAGCTTTCTTT.

This chain connects TRBV9 to TRBJ2-1; possibly TRBD1 for D (6 bases). V lost 4 bases to trimming and J lost 2 bases, with 13 bases between them. CDR3 size: 15 residues. CDR1 is SGDLS and CDR2 is YYNGEE in the germline V gene. CDR3: CASSFSGVPYNEQFF. In DNA form, the CDR3 reads TGTGCCAGCAGCTTCTCAGGGGTACCCTACAATGAGCAGTTCTTC.

This sequence joins TRBV5-1 and TRBJ2-7; 7 bases align to TRBD1. Trimming removed 2 bases from V and 1 base from J; junction bases left unmatched: 6. Germline V gene sequence: CDR1 SGHRS, CDR2 YFSETQ. The CDR3 spans 15 residues. CDR3 sequence (DNA): TGCGCCAGCAGCTTCGGGACAGCGATATCCTACGAGCAGTACTTC. Protein product: CASSFGTAISYEQYF.